These T cell receptor beta chains were read from a single sample in a study of T cells after yellow fever vaccination. TCRdb re-called the 5' RACE reads with MiXCR, one entry per CDR3 protein. This sample has some 560,000 distinct CDR3 sequences, with roughly a sixth found just once. The source was PBMCs, collected 5 to 6 days after the first yellow fever vaccination. All receptors come from a man in his late teens or twenties who received the YFV17D yellow fever vaccine. Each CDR3 is given with its conserved first and last residue. A D gene is named only where the DNA matches it firmly. Clone size is not always given. Where it is, it says once, few, many or a class for expanded clones.

TRBV7-9	-	TRBJ1-1	-	TGTGCCAGCAGCTTAGGTTTTAACACTGAAGCTTTCTTT	CASSLGFNTEAFF
TRBV5-1	few	TRBJ2-3	-	TGCGCCAGCCGGAGGACAGCAGATACAGATACGCAGTATTTT	CASRRTADTDTQYF
TRBV24-1	-	TRBJ2-1	-	TGTGCCGCCCGGTTTGCCTACAATGAGCAGTTCTTC	CAARFAYNEQFF
TRBV5-1	-	TRBJ2-1	TRBD2	TGCGCCAGCAGCTTGAGTCCGGGGGGGCTCTACAATGAGCAGTTCTTC	CASSLSPGGLYNEQFF
TRBV27	-	TRBJ2-1	TRBD2	TGTGCCAGCAGTGCTTCACGGGGAGGGAGCTCCTACAATGAGCAGTTCTTC	CASSASRGGSSYNEQFF
TRBV29-1	many	TRBJ2-5	-	TGCAGCGTTGAGACCACGGAGACCCAGTACTTC	CSVETTETQYF
TRBV12-3/TRBV12-4	many	TRBJ1-1	-	TGTGCCAGCAGTTTACCCTCCCGGGGGTACACTGAAGCTTTCTTT	CASSLPSRGYTEAFF
TRBV30	-	TRBJ2-3	-	TGTGCCTGGAGTGTATCCCACGGCAGGGTCAGCACAGATACGCAGTATTTT	CAWSVSHGRVSTDTQYF
TRBV9	few	TRBJ2-5	TRBD1	TGTGCCAGCAGCGCCGAGCCGGGACAGCAAGAGACCCAGTACTTC	CASSAEPGQQETQYF
TRBV6-1	-	TRBJ1-3	-	TGTGCCAGCAGTCGAGACCCGAGCTCTGGAAACACCATATATTTT	CASSRDPSSGNTIYF
TRBV11-2	-	TRBJ1-6	-	TGTGCCAGCAGCGGCCAACAGGGATTGTCTTCACCCCTCCACTTT	CASSGQQGLSSPLHF
TRBV25-1	-	TRBJ2-7	TRBD2	TGTGCCAGCAGTCCTAGCGGGGGCCCAACCTACGAGCAGTACTTC	CASSPSGGPTYEQYF
TRBV18	few	TRBJ1-4	TRBD1	TGTGCCAGCTCAGCCTACAGGGGAGAGGGTGAAAAACTGTTTTTT	CASSAYRGEGEKLFF
TRBV18	-	TRBJ2-1	-	TGTGCCAGCTCAGAAACTAGTCCAGATGAGCAGTTCTTC	CASSETSPDEQFF
TRBV20-1	-	TRBJ2-7	TRBD1	TGCAGTGCCAGAGGGGACAGACAGGGCCTCTACGAGCAGTACTTC	CSARGDRQGLYEQYF
TRBV5-1	-	TRBJ2-7	-	TGCGCCAGCAGCTTGTCGTTCAGACTCTACGAGCAGTACTTC	CASSLSFRLYEQYF
TRBV7-9	few	TRBJ2-5	-	TGTGCCAGCAGCTTAGCGCTCTTGGGATTAGAGACCCAGTACTTC	CASSLALLGLETQYF
TRBV7-2	-	TRBJ2-1	TRBD2	TGTGCCAGCAGCTTAGTGGTTAGCGGGGGAATAGATGAGCAGTTCTTC	CASSLVVSGGIDEQFF